One and the same sample provided the 31 T cell receptor beta chains below, sequenced in a study of blood T cell repertoires in COVID-19. The repertoire was sequenced with immunoSEQ multiplex PCR; TCRdb's copy has only in-frame clones and lacks some. In the table there are some 150,000 clones, more than 70% of which are singletons. Sequences were obtained from peripheral blood. The receptor source for this set is a man aged 55 to 69 with active or convalescent COVID-19.

The CDR3 sequence: CASSWGGLAGGPSSYNEQFF. The CDR3 DNA is TGTGCCAGCAGCTGGGGGGGACTAGCGGGAGGGCCCTCCTCCTACAATGAGCAGTTCTTC. This chain joins TRBV7-8 and TRBJ2-1, with 16 nucleotides matching TRBD2. CDR3 length: 20 amino acids. V was pared by 4 bases and J by 0 bases, with 9 bases of the junction left unmatched. The germline V gene encodes CDR1 SGHVS and CDR2 FQNEAQ.

This chain joins TRBV24-1 and TRBJ2-1; unclear D gene. The CDR3 is 13 amino acids. V was shortened by 5 bases and J by 4 bases, with 8 bases between the two germline ends. Germline CDR1 reads KGHDR; CDR2 reads SFDVKD. Written as DNA, the CDR3 is TGTGCCACCAGTGCCGTCGGTTACAATGAGCAGTTCTTC. Its translation: CATSAVGYNEQFF.

The chain carries TRBV4-2 and TRBJ1-4; no reliable D call. Germline-derived CDR1 and CDR2 are LGHNA and YNFKEQ. Trimming shortened V by 1 base and J by 0 bases, and 12 bases separated the two germline ends. This CDR3 is 17 amino acids long. The CDR3 loop reads CASSQAGGRPTNEKLFF. The CDR3 DNA follows: TGTGCCAGCAGCCAAGCGGGAGGACGCCCAACTAATGAAAAACTGTTTTTT.

The chain uses TRBV5-4 and TRBJ2-1; 8 bases align to TRBD2. The CDR3 has 15 amino acids. V lost 0 bases to trimming and J lost 5 bases; unmatched junction nucleotides: 4. Germline lookup yields CDR1 SGHNT and CDR2 YYREEE (reference sequence). Here the CDR3 DNA reads TGTGCCAGCAGCTTGGCGTTTAGCGGGGACAATGAGCAGTTCTTC. Its translation is CASSLAFSGDNEQFF.

The genes are TRBV7-8 and TRBJ1-1; TRBD1 matches 11 bases. This CDR3 contains 13 residues. Per germline, CDR1 SGHVS and CDR2 FQNEAQ. J was trimmed by 10 bases and V by 6 bases; bases with no gene match: 7. The CDR3 spells CASRPWTGGTAFF. The DNA for the CDR3 is TGTGCCAGCAGACCGTGGACAGGGGGCACAGCTTTCTTT.

The chain uses TRBV7-2 and TRBJ2-7; TRBD1 matches 8 bases. V gave up 3 bases and J gave up 5 bases; unmatched junction bases: 3. Germline loops: CDR1 SGHTA, CDR2 FQGNSA. The CDR3 runs to 13 residues. CDR3: CASSLDRADEQYF. Here the CDR3 DNA reads TGTGCCAGCAGCTTGGACAGGGCCGACGAGCAGTACTTC.

The count of this clone is one. The V and J genes are TRBV6-5 and TRBJ2-5; D gene ambiguous. Trimming stripped 5 bases from V and 4 bases from J, with 14 bases between. The CDR3 consists of 14 residues. Looked up from germline, CDR1 is MNHEY and CDR2 is SVGAGI. CDR3 DNA sequence: TGTGCCAGCAGTCCCCAGAGGAGCATAGAGACCCAGTACTTC. Amino acid sequence: CASSPQRSIETQYF.

In its sample, this clone was seen once. The V call is TRBV6-2 or TRBV6-3, the J call TRBJ2-1; the match to TRBD2 covers 13 bases. CDR1 and CDR2 from the germline V gene are MNHEY and SVGEGT. The CDR3 covers 17 residues. V lost 5 bases to trimming and J lost 8 bases; unmatched junction nucleotides: 12. This CDR3 reads CASSPRGLAGEVDEQFF. CDR3 nucleotide sequence: TGTGCCAGCAGTCCCCGTGGACTAGCGGGAGAAGTCGATGAGCAGTTCTTC.

V is TRBV9 and J is TRBJ2-1; 14 bases agree with TRBD2. The junction had 8 bases not matched to a gene; V was cut back by 0 bases and J by 0 bases. CDR1 SGDLS and CDR2 YYNGEE come from the germline V gene. This CDR3 is 20 amino acids long. CDR3 in amino acids: CASSVDGTSGSRGSYNEQFF. The DNA for the CDR3 is TGTGCCAGCAGCGTAGATGGGACTAGCGGGAGTAGGGGCTCCTACAATGAGCAGTTCTTC.

The CDR3 loop reads CASSPSGWGTGSYEQYF. In DNA form, the CDR3 reads TGCGCCAGCAGCCCGTCAGGATGGGGGACTGGCTCCTACGAGCAGTACTTC. The chain employs TRBV4-1 and TRBJ2-7, with D possibly TRBD2 on 6 matching bases. Germline V CDR1 and CDR2: MGHRA, YSYEKL. V lost 4 bases to trimming and J lost 0 bases, with 19 bases between them. The CDR3 spans 17 residues.

This clone came up a few times. V and J are TRBV5-5 and TRBJ1-5, with a weak D call TRBD1 (5 bases). The V gene lost 4 bases and the J gene lost 3 bases, with 14 bases spanning the gap. There are 15 residues in the CDR3. From germline, CDR1 is SGHKS and CDR2 YYEKEE (reference sequence). The CDR3, as DNA: TGTGCCAGCAGCGTGACAGCGCCGCTCAATCAGCCCCAGCATTTT. It yields the protein CASSVTAPLNQPQHF.

Points on this clone: With a much larger clone just one base away, this may be a read error. The genes are TRBV5-4 and TRBJ2-7; 11 bases are a match to TRBD1. Unmatched junction bases numbered 2, after V lost 3 bases and J lost 3 bases. Germline lookup yields CDR1 SGHNT and CDR2 YYREEE (reference sequence). The CDR3 is made up of 14 amino acids. The CDR3 is CASSSGTGGYEQYF. The CDR3 nucleotides read TGTGCCAGCAGCTCGGGGACAGGGGGCTACGAGCAGTACTTC.

The table lists this clone with a count of one. The chain has TRBV5-1 and TRBJ1-2; the D gene is possibly TRBD1 (5 bases). V was cut by 0 bases and J by 4 bases, with 16 bases left in between. The germline CDR1 and CDR2 sequences are SGHRS and YFSETQ. The CDR3 consists of 16 residues. The CDR3 loop is CASSLAGVGAVYGYTF. The CDR3 nucleotides are TGCGCCAGCAGCTTGGCCGGTGTAGGGGCGGTCTATGGCTACACCTTC. Using reference TRBV5-1 and TRBJ1-2 for the parts outside the CDR3, the full variable domain is KAGVTQTPRYLIKTRGQQVTLSCSPISGHRSVSWYQQTPGQGLQFLFEYFSETQRNKGNFPGRFSGRQFSNSRSEMNVSTLELGDSALYLCASSLAGVGAVYGYTFGSGTRLTVV.

Here the CDR3 DNA reads TGTGCCAGCAGTTACTCGGACTGGGGGGTTGAGACCCAGTACTTC. This translates into CASSYSDWGVETQYF. The chain recombines TRBV6-6 with TRBJ2-5; D is possibly TRBD2 (6 bases). The germline gives CDR1 MNHNY, CDR2 SVGAGI (reference sequence). The CDR3 contains 15 residues. V dropped 0 bases and J dropped 5 bases, with 13 bases sitting between them.

V usage is TRBV28 and J usage is TRBJ1-4; D is possibly TRBD1 (6 bases). Deletions cut 3 bases from V and 5 bases from J, with 22 bases between. Germline CDR1 reads MDHEN; CDR2 reads SYDVKM. The CDR3 length is 18 residues. This CDR3 reads CASSLSRGGGGPNEKLFF. In DNA form, the CDR3 reads TGTGCCAGCAGTTTGAGTCGGGGCGGCGGGGGCCCGAATGAAAAACTGTTTTTT.

The V gene is TRBV27, the J gene TRBJ1-1; D is undetermined. Germline lookup yields CDR1 MNHEY and CDR2 SMNVEV (reference sequence). This CDR3 contains 13 residues. Trimming shortened V by 2 bases and J by 5 bases, and 9 bases separated the two germline ends. CDR3 residues: CASSLLGWTEAFF. The CDR3 DNA reads TGTGCCAGCAGTTTACTGGGCTGGACTGAAGCTTTCTTT.

The rearrangement links TRBV27 to TRBJ2-2; TRBD1 is a possible D gene (5 bases). This CDR3 region has 13 residues. Germline V gene data show CDR1 as MNHEY and CDR2 as SMNVEV (reference sequence). V was pared by 3 bases and J by 6 bases, with 8 bases between. As DNA, the CDR3 is TGTGCCAGCAGTTTCATGACAGCCGGGGAGCTGTTTTTT. Encoded protein: CASSFMTAGELFF.

The chain is built from TRBV12-3 or TRBV12-4 and TRBJ1-1, with 7 bases fitting TRBD1. The V segment lost 5 bases and the J segment 3 bases; nucleotides outside the gene matches: 3. The CDR3 spans 13 residues. The CDR3 sequence: CASSRDSYTEAFF. CDR3 in DNA: TGTGCCAGCAGTCGGGACAGTTACACTGAAGCTTTCTTT.

Concerning this clone itself: In the same sample, other DNA sequences code for this CDR3. This chain joins TRBV19 and TRBJ2-1, with 11 positions matching TRBD2. Germline V gene data show CDR1 as LNHDA and CDR2 as SQIVND (reference sequence). V lost 5 bases and J lost 10; bases outside the gene matches: 7. The CDR3 has 14 residues. The CDR3 bases are TGTGCCAGTAGTCCACGGCTAGCGGGAGGCGAGCAGTTCTTC. Residues: CASSPRLAGGEQFF. The full variable domain, its missing parts supplied by reference TRBV19 and TRBJ2-1, is DGGITQSPKYLFRKEGQNVTLSCEQNLNHDAMYWYRQDPGQGLRLIYYSQIVNDFQKGDIAEGYSVSREKKESFPLTVTSAQKNPTAFYLCASSPRLAGGEQFFGPGTRLTVL.

This chain joins TRBV19 and TRBJ1-2, with D perhaps TRBD1 (6 bases). V dropped 3 bases and J dropped 8 bases, with 28 bases sitting between them. The CDR3 loop spans 18 amino acids. Germline CDR1 is LNHDA and CDR2 is SQIVND (reference sequence). The CDR3 loop is CASSILGFGQKAIGGYTF. In nucleotides, the CDR3 is TGTGCCAGTAGTATTCTTGGGTTCGGACAGAAGGCCATCGGAGGCTACACCTTC.

This chain joins TRBV4-1 and TRBJ2-1, with 8 bases matching TRBD2. The CDR3 covers 17 residues. J gave up 8 bases and V 0 bases, and 12 bases lay outside the gene matches. CDR1 is MGHRA, CDR2 YSYEKL, per germline. The CDR3 DNA is TGCGCCAGCAGCCAAGATTCGGGACGGGAGGGCCTCTATGAGCAGTTCTTC. Its translation: CASSQDSGREGLYEQFF.

V is TRBV19 and J is TRBJ1-1; the D gene is possibly TRBD1 (5 bases). The CDR3 sequence is 15 residues long. V lost 5 bases and J lost 7, with 20 bases in between. Germline V lookup: CDR1 LNHDA, CDR2 SQIVND (reference sequence). This CDR3 reads CASSPRQLAIHEAFF. The CDR3 coding sequence is TGTGCCAGTAGTCCCCGACAGCTAGCGATACATGAAGCTTTCTTT. Filled out from reference TRBV19 and TRBJ1-1, the complete variable domain reads DGGITQSPKYLFRKEGQNVTLSCEQNLNHDAMYWYRQDPGQGLRLIYYSQIVNDFQKGDIAEGYSVSREKKESFPLTVTSAQKNPTAFYLCASSPRQLAIHEAFFGQGTRLTVV.

The chain carries TRBV29-1 and TRBJ2-5, with a tentative D call TRBD2 (6 bases). With 6 bases removed from V and 4 bases from J, the gap between germline ends came to 15 bases. Germline V gene lookup returns CDR1 SQVTM and CDR2 ANQGSEA. CDR3 length: 13 amino acids. CDR3: CSVVEEEGETQYF. Written as DNA, the CDR3 is TGCAGCGTAGTGGAGGAGGAGGGAGAGACCCAGTACTTC. The full variable domain, its missing parts supplied by reference TRBV29-1 and TRBJ2-5, is SAVISQKPSRDICQRGTSLTIQCQVDSQVTMMFWYRQQPGQSLTLIATANQGSEATYESGFVIDKFPISRPNLTFSTLTVSNMSPEDSSIYLCSVVEEEGETQYFGPGTRLLVL.

CDR3 loop: CASSYSSGRVSYEQYF. The CDR3 DNA follows: TGTGCCAGCAGTTACTCCAGCGGGAGGGTCTCCTACGAGCAGTACTTC. The rearrangement links TRBV6-2 or TRBV6-3 to TRBJ2-7, with 10 bases identical to TRBD2. The CDR3 spans 16 residues. Germline CDR1 MNHEY, CDR2 SVGEGT. J was trimmed by 0 bases and V by 0 bases; bases with no gene match: 2.

CDR3 protein: CASSLRGPPTEAFF. CDR3 bases: TGCGCCAGCAGCTTGCGAGGGCCTCCGACTGAAGCTTTCTTT. The V gene is TRBV5-1, the J gene TRBJ1-1; unclear D gene. Germline CDR1 reads SGHRS; CDR2 reads YFSETQ. V was shortened by 1 base and J by 5 bases, with 12 bases between the two germline ends. The CDR3 has 14 residues.

V usage is TRBV19 and J usage is TRBJ1-2, with 10 bases aligning to TRBD1. This CDR3 has 15 amino acids. The trim removed 5 bases at V and 8 bases at J, leaving 11 bases unmatched. The germline gives CDR1 LNHDA, CDR2 SQIVND (reference sequence). The CDR3 loop is CASSPTTGGAGGYTF. DNA of the CDR3: TGTGCCAGTAGTCCGACGACAGGGGGCGCGGGAGGCTACACCTTC.

This chain joins TRBV20-1 and TRBJ2-7; a weak D match, TRBD2 (5 bases). Germline values: CDR1 DFQATT, CDR2 SNEGSKA (reference sequence). Trimming cost V 3 bases and J 0 bases, with 15 bases left between them. This CDR3 has 15 amino acids. CDR3 coding DNA: TGCAGTGCTAGTTCCGCAGACTACCTCTCCTACGAGCAGTACTTC. Translation gives CSASSADYLSYEQYF.

This clone showed up many times. The chain carries TRBV3-1 (or the pseudogene TRBV3-2) and TRBJ2-1; maybe TRBD1 (5 bases). This CDR3 has 15 residues. Germline CDR1 LGHDT, CDR2 YNNKEL (reference sequence). V gave up 0 bases and J gave up 5 bases, with 11 bases separating them. CDR3 in DNA: TGTGCCAGCAGCCAAGATCTGGGGCCGCACAATGAGCAGTTCTTC. It yields the protein CASSQDLGPHNEQFF.

J is TRBJ2-3 and V is TRBV6-6; TRBD1 agrees at 11 bases. The V segment lost 5 bases and the J segment 0 bases; nucleotides outside the gene matches: 10. The CDR3 totals 18 residues. In germline, CDR1 is MNHNY, CDR2 SVGAGI (reference sequence). DNA of the CDR3: TGTGCCAGCAGTCGGGGGGACAGGGGGTTAGCTAGCACAGATACGCAGTATTTT. It codes for CASSRGDRGLASTDTQYF.

This clone came up many times. The chain uses TRBV18 and TRBJ1-1; 10 positions agree with TRBD1. The CDR3 runs 16 residues. Germline trimming cut 1 base from V and 6 bases from J; bases unmatched to any gene: 8. Looked up from germline, CDR1 is KGHSH and CDR2 is LQKENI. CDR3 DNA: TGTGCCAGCTCACCACAGGGACAGGGGCTTCAGGCTGAAGCTTTCTTT. Translated: CASSPQGQGLQAEAFF.

This sequence joins TRBV27 and TRBJ2-1; maybe TRBD2 (6 bases). Looked up from germline, CDR1 is MNHEY and CDR2 is SMNVEV (reference sequence). The CDR3 runs 17 residues. V was shortened by 4 bases and J by 0 bases, with 16 bases between the two germline ends. CDR3: CASSSMGAGGSYNEQFF. The CDR3 DNA sequence: TGTGCCAGCAGTTCGATGGGAGCGGGTGGCTCCTACAATGAGCAGTTCTTC.